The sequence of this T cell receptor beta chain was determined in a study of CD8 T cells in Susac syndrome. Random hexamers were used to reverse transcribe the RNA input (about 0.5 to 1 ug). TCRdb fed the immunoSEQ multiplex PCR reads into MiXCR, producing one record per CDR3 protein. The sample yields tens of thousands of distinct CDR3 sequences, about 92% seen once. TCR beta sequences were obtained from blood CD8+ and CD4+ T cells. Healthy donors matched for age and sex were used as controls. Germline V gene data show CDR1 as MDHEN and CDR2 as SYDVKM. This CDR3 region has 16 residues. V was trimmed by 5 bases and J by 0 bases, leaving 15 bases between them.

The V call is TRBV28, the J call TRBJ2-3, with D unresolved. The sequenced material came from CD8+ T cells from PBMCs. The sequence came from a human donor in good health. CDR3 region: CASSPLSSDSTDTQYF. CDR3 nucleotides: TGTGCCAGCAGTCCCCTATCTTCGGATAGCACAGATACGCAGTATTTT.